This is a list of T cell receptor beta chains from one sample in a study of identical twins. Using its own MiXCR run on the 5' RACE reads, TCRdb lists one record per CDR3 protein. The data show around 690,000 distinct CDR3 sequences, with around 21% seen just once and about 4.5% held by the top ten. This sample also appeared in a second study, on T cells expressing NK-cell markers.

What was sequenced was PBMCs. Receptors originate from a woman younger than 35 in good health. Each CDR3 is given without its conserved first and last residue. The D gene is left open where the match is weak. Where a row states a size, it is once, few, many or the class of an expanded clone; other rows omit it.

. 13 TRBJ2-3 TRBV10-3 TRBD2 AISEPGLARDTQY
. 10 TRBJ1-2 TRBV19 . ASSNTGTGYT
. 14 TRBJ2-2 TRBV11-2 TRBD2 ASSLDLAGGPGELF
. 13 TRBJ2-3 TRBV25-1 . ASSESLVGTDTQY
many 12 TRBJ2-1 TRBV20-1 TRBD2 SGLGSGGYNEQF
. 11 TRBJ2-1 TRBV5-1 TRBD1 ASSLLEGAEQF
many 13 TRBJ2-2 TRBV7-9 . ASSSRTVNTGELF
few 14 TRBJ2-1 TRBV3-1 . ASSQEARGAYNEQF
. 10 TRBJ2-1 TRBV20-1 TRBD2 SAKRGRYEQF
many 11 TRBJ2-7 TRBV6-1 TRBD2 AVRLAGAYEQY
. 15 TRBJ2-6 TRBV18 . ASSPGPVGAGANVLT
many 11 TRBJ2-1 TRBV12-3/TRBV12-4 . ASRPPMRGEQF
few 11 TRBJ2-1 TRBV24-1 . ATSDPWTSEQF
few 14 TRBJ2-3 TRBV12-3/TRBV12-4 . ASSSASGRAADTQY
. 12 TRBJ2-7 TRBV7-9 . ASSLPGPSYEQY
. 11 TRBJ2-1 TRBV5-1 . ASSFQQGNEQF
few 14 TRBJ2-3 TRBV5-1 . ASSSTPPPSTDTQY
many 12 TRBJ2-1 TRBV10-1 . ASSKSAAYNEQF
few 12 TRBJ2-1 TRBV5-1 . ASSLALNYNEQF
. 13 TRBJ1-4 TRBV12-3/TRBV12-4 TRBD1 ASTNGQVFDEKLF
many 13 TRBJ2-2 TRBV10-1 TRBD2 ASSDASGRIGELF
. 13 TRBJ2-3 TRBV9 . ASTQGGGHPDTQY
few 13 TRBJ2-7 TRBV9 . ASSVDQQRAYEQY
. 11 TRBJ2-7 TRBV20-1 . SATSGHSYEQY
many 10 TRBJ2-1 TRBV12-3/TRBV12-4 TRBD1 ASSDRGNEQF
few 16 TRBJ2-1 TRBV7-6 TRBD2 ASSFGTSGRLKYNEQF
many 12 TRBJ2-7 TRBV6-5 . ASSYSTGTYEQY
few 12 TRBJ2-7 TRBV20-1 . SAKGSPSSYEQY
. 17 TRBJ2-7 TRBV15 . ATSTPLTHEGYRSYEQY
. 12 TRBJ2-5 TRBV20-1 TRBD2 SARTLAGRETQY
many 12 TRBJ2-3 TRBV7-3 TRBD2 ASSPSGATDTQY
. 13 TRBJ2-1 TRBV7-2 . ASSFWGTSYNEQF
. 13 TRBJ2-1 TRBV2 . ASSVGGRSYNEQF
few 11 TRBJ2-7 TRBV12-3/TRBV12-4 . ASSFWQFYEQY
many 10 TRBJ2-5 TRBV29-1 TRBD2 SAEREAETQY
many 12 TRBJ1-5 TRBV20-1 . SASGGRSNQPQH
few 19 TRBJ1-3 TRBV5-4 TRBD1 ASSSHYPGWDRIFSGNTIY
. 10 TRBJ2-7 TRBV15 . AIGTNPDEQY
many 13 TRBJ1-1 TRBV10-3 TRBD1 AITPTGEVNTEAF
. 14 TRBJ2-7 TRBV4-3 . ASSQDRGPSGTEQY
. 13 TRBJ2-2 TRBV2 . ASSEAGVSTGELF
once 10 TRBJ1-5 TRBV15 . ATSGRNQPQH
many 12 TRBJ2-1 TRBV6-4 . ASSDSYGVDEQF
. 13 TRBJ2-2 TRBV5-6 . ASSAYHRGTGELF
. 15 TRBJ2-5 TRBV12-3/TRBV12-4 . ASSLTAGGVYQETQY
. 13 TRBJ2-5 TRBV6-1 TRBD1 ASSEGPGQGEPQY
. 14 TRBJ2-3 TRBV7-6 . ASSLMRGPGGDTQY
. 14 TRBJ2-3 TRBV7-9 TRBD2 ASSVTSGTVTDTQY
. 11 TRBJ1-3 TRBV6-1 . ASSAPQGNTIY
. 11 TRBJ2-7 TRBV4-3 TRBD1 ASSPGQDNEQY
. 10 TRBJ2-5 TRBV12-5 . ASSGPQETQY
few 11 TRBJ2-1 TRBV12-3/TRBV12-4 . ASSLDGGNEQF
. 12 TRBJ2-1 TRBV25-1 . ASSESVAYNEQF
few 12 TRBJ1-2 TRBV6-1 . ASRGGARTKGYT
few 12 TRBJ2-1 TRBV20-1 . SAPGRGSYNEQF
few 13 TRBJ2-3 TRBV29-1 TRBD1 SVEVVGGLTDTQY
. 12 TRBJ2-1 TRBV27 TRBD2 ASGWTSGVNEQF